This T cell receptor (beta chain) was identified in a study of blood T cell repertoires in COVID-19. Study-wide context: COVID-19 samples collected from the United States, Italy and Spain covered acute and convalescent phases.

Clones were sequenced by immunoSEQ multiplex PCR, and TCRdb holds only the in-frame ones, with some missing. Among 25,000 to 30,000 clones, 76% were seen once, and the ten largest hold 30% to 45%. The specimen was peripheral blood. This receptor was obtained from a man between 65 and 85 years old with acute or convalescent COVID-19.

CDR3 protein: CASTISSNQPQHF. The CDR3 nucleotides read TGTGCCAGCACCATTAGTAGCAATCAGCCCCAGCATTTT. V is TRBV12-3 or TRBV12-4 and J is TRBJ1-5, with D unclear. The CDR3 is 13 amino acids. V shed 7 bases and J shed 0 bases, with 7 bases lying between them.